This TCR beta chain was documented in a study of control samples from healthy donors and cancer patients. Sequencing was performed with immunoSEQ multiplex PCR; in TCRdb, only in-frame clones are kept and a portion is missing. The sample consists of around 120,000 clones, roughly 87% of them appearing once. V lost 1 base to trimming and J lost 8 bases; unmatched junction nucleotides: 6. The CDR3 runs 14 residues. Looked up from germline, CDR1 is MNHEY and CDR2 is SVGEGT. The TCR originated in a man aged 40-49 years in good health. Material: blood. The chain recombines TRBV6-2 or TRBV6-3 with TRBJ1-2, with 8 bases matching TRBD1. CDR3: CASSYFSGGFGYTF. The CDR3 coding sequence is TGTGCCAGCAGTTACTTCTCAGGGGGCTTCGGCTACACCTTC.